This T cell receptor (beta chain) was obtained from a study of T-cell reconstitution after alpha-beta-depleted transplantation in children. Construction of the TCRbeta library involved unique molecular identifiers. TCRdb processed the PCR reads anew with MiXCR; each CDR3 protein has one entry. The table lists hundreds of thousands of distinct CDR3 sequences, over 15% of them singletons. This clonotype was sampled from a human donor who donated a stem cell graft to a child with acute myeloid leukemia. The source material was PBMCs from the stem cell graft donor, sampled from the stem cell graft.

CDR3 coding DNA: TGTGCCAGCAGTTCAACCCTCGCCGGGACAGGGGATCCCTCAAGGTTTGGCTACACCTTC. Translating it yields CASSSTLAGTGDPSRFGYTF. This rearrangement joins TRBV12-3 or TRBV12-4 to TRBJ1-2, with 10 bases fitting TRBD1. The CDR3 has 20 amino acids. Unmatched junction bases numbered 24, after V lost 4 bases and J lost 7 bases.